A selection of T cell receptor beta chains follows, all from one sample in a study of Ad26.COV2.S vaccination and SARS-CoV-2 variants. The protocol was immunoSEQ multiplex PCR, while the TCRdb copy is restricted to in-frame clones and leaves out a portion. Of 350,000 to 600,000 clones listed, 80% to 90% were seen once; the top ten hold more than 1.5%. Sample: peripheral blood, taken in a trial of Ad26.COV2.S vaccine versus placebo. The receptor source for this set is a person aged 18-60 years who received the Ad26.COV2.S COVID-19 vaccine or a placebo. The CDR3 runs from the conserved cysteine through the conserved F or W. D genes are given only for firm matches. Only some rows state a clone size, as once, few, many or a class for expanded clones.

TRBJ2-5 once - TRBV5-1 CASSYGQLQETQYF TGCGCCAGCAGTTACGGCCAGCTTCAAGAGACCCAGTACTTC
TRBJ1-4 - - TRBV29-1 CSVYPDSARKANEKLFF TGCAGCGTCTACCCGGACAGCGCAAGAAAAGCGAATGAAAAACTGTTTTTT
TRBJ1-1 - - TRBV12-3/TRBV12-4 CASSFGPNTEAFF TGTGCCAGCAGTTTTGGACCGAACACTGAAGCTTTCTTT
TRBJ1-1 - - TRBV7-9 CASSFTGNTEAFF TGTGCCAGCTCCTTTACAGGGAACACTGAAGCTTTCTTT
TRBJ1-1 - - TRBV23-1 CASSQLSFRVLEAFF TGCGCCAGCAGTCAACTATCTTTCCGGGTCTTGGAAGCTTTCTTT
TRBJ2-7 once - TRBV10-3 CAISEWQGEGGVYF TGTGCCATCAGTGAGTGGCAGGGAGAAGGGGGTGTGTACTTC
TRBJ1-4 - TRBD1 TRBV13 CASSLGGDRGEKLFF TGTGCCAGCAGCTTAGGAGGGGACAGGGGAGAAAAACTGTTTTTT
TRBJ2-3 - TRBD1 TRBV13 CASSPGQGPDTQYF TGTGCCAGCAGCCCCGGACAGGGCCCTGATACGCAGTATTTT
TRBJ1-1 once - TRBV28 CASSLFTEAFF TGTGCCAGCAGTTTATTTACTGAAGCTTTCTTT
TRBJ1-1 - - TRBV28 CASSTNLNEAFF TGTGCCAGCAGTACCAACCTGAATGAAGCTTTCTTT
TRBJ1-1 - TRBD1 TRBV18 CASSPARTGQNTEAFF TGTGCCAGCTCACCCGCTCGGACAGGACAGAACACTGAAGCTTTCTTT
TRBJ2-2 - TRBD1 TRBV4-3 CASSRAGGANTGELFF TGCGCCAGCAGCCGAGCAGGGGGCGCGAACACCGGGGAGCTGTTTTTT
TRBJ1-6 - TRBD1 TRBV11-2 CASSPRDRDNSPLHF TGTGCCAGCAGCCCCCGGGACAGAGATAATTCACCCCTCCACTTT
TRBJ1-4 - - TRBV7-9 CASSLGDEKLFF TGTGCCAGCAGCTTGGGTGATGAAAAACTGTTTTTT
TRBJ2-1 - TRBD1 TRBV20-1 CSASTRDRGFDEQFF TGCAGTGCTAGTACCCGGGACAGGGGTTTTGATGAGCAGTTCTTC
TRBJ1-2 - TRBD1 TRBV5-8 CASSLGGGGGYTF TGTGCCAGCAGCTTGGGAGGGGGCGGTGGCTACACCTTC
TRBJ2-5 - - TRBV9 CASSVVGGGETQYF TGTGCCAGCAGCGTAGTAGGGGGAGGGGAGACCCAGTACTTC
TRBJ2-3 - - TRBV18 CASSPLGRRSTDTQYF TGTGCCAGCTCACCATTGGGACGGCGGAGCACAGATACGCAGTATTTT
TRBJ1-1 - - TRBV30 CAWFGGRGTEAFF TGTGCCTGGTTTGGAGGTAGGGGGACTGAAGCTTTCTTT
TRBJ1-1 once - TRBV5-1 CASSLEALGPLTEAFF TGCGCCAGCAGCTTGGAGGCTTTGGGGCCACTAACTGAAGCTTTCTTT
TRBJ2-3 once TRBD1 TRBV2 CASSRPRQGPATDTQYF TGTGCCAGCAGTAGACCCCGACAGGGGCCGGCAACAGATACGCAGTATTTT
TRBJ2-1 - TRBD1 TRBV19 CASSRTGAAGSYNEQFF TGTGCCAGTAGTAGGACAGGGGCCGCGGGCTCCTACAATGAGCAGTTCTTC
TRBJ1-5 - - TRBV6-1 CASSEALAGTNQPQHF TGTGCCAGCAGTGAAGCGCTGGCAGGAACCAATCAGCCCCAGCATTTT
TRBJ2-3 - - TRBV30 CAWTGADTQYF TGTGCCTGGACCGGGGCAGATACGCAGTATTTT
TRBJ2-1 - TRBD2 TRBV5-8 CASSLGLLSGGGDEQFF TGTGCCAGCAGCTTGGGGCTTCTGAGCGGGGGAGGGGATGAGCAGTTCTTC
TRBJ1-1 - - TRBV5-4 CASSLGGRWETEAFF TGTGCCAGCAGCTTGGGAGGGAGGTGGGAAACTGAAGCTTTCTTT
TRBJ2-7 - TRBD2 TRBV9 CASSPGASGRYEQYF TGTGCCAGCAGCCCCGGGGCTAGCGGGAGGTACGAGCAGTACTTC
TRBJ2-4 - - TRBV15 CATSVPTGRQVGRNIQYF TGTGCCACCAGCGTCCCTACGGGGCGGCAGGTCGGTAGGAACATTCAGTACTTC
TRBJ1-2 - - TRBV4-3 CASSQEAWDLYGYTF TGCGCCAGCAGCCAAGAGGCCTGGGACCTCTATGGCTACACCTTC
TRBJ1-2 - TRBD1 TRBV25-1 CASRPRTGGFGYTF TGTGCCAGCAGACCTCGGACAGGGGGCTTTGGCTACACCTTC
TRBJ1-2 - TRBD1 TRBV10-3 CAISETEGQHSSYGYTF TGTGCCATCAGTGAGACGGAGGGACAGCACTCCTCCTATGGCTACACCTTC
TRBJ2-2 - - TRBV27 CASSLERAGELFF TGTGCCAGCAGTTTAGAGCGGGCCGGGGAGCTGTTTTTT
TRBJ2-1 - TRBD1 TRBV20-1 CSASLTGGSPNEQFF TGCAGTGCTAGTTTGACAGGGGGCTCCCCCAATGAGCAGTTCTTC
TRBJ2-1 - - TRBV5-4 CASSLAGLANEQFF TGTGCCAGCAGCTTGGCGGGCTTAGCCAATGAGCAGTTCTTC
TRBJ1-2 - - TRBV9 CASSPTTLNYGYTF TGTGCCAGCAGCCCGACGACCCTTAACTATGGCTACACCTTC
TRBJ2-2 - TRBD2 TRBV13 CASSIAGGAGELFF TGTGCCAGCAGCATAGCCGGGGGGGCCGGGGAGCTGTTTTTT
TRBJ2-1 - - TRBV24-1 CATSDPDLPNEQFF TGTGCCACCAGTGATCCCGACCTCCCCAATGAGCAGTTCTTC
TRBJ2-5 - - TRBV6-5 CASIWGQGQETQYF TGTGCCAGCATATGGGGGCAGGGGCAAGAGACCCAGTACTTC
TRBJ1-1 - - TRBV9 CASSVGGELGAFF TGTGCCAGCAGCGTAGGGGGCGAGCTGGGGGCTTTCTTT